Listed below are T cell receptor beta chains from one sample, sequenced in a study of shared clonotypes between healthy human individuals. Sequencing used immunoSEQ multiplex PCR; TCRdb keeps in-frame clones, though not all of them. The sample records 850,000 to 1,100,000 clones, approximately 80% being singletons. The material sequenced was memory CD4+ T cells from PBMCs. All receptors come from a young man in good health. Some clones in this sample may be carry-over from other donors' samples. Each CDR3 is given without its conserved first and last residue. Clone size, where shown, is once, few, many, or a class for clones that have expanded.

size: once
J: TRBJ1-1
V: TRBV9
CDR3: ASRGTDTEAF

size: -
J: TRBJ1-2
V: TRBV28
CDR3: ASRTFGGSDNYGYT

size: -
J: TRBJ2-3
V: TRBV25-1
CDR3: ASSKQGSDTQY

size: -
J: TRBJ1-4
V: TRBV7-9
CDR3: ASSLRTDEAEKLF

size: -
J: TRBJ2-5
V: TRBV7-3
CDR3: ASSLSRGSETQY

size: once
J: TRBJ2-1
V: TRBV11-3
CDR3: ASSQFSGSYNEQF

size: -
J: TRBJ1-2
V: TRBV25-1
CDR3: ASSPLERVYGYT

size: -
J: TRBJ2-3
V: TRBV9
CDR3: ASSVHLAGNTDTQY

size: -
J: TRBJ2-5
V: TRBV5-1
CDR3: ASRSWTSGRWETQY

size: many
J: TRBJ2-7
V: TRBV19
CDR3: ASSITAGGEQY

size: -
J: TRBJ2-7
V: TRBV4-3
CDR3: ASSQDLNSIYEQY

size: once
J: TRBJ2-3
V: TRBV6-5
CDR3: ASRRWTTRGNTQY

size: few
J: TRBJ2-7
V: TRBV5-1
CDR3: ASSATDSVAYEQY

size: -
J: TRBJ1-5
V: TRBV18
CDR3: ASSPGDQPQH

size: -
J: TRBJ1-1
V: TRBV5-1
CDR3: ASSKSTGVNTEAF

size: -
J: TRBJ1-3
V: TRBV5-6
CDR3: ASSGGRSRVNTIY

size: -
J: TRBJ2-5
V: TRBV18
CDR3: ASSPGQEETQY

size: -
J: TRBJ2-7
V: TRBV14
CDR3: ASSRGRTGSYEQY

size: few
J: TRBJ2-2
V: TRBV9
CDR3: ASMGQNTGELF

size: -
J: TRBJ2-2
V: TRBV27
CDR3: ASSNSPFEREGIGELF

size: few
J: TRBJ2-3
V: TRBV7-8
CDR3: ASSLGRGQDTQY

size: -
J: TRBJ1-2
V: TRBV11-2
CDR3: ASSFSQTRLGYT

size: -
J: TRBJ2-3
V: TRBV5-1
CDR3: ASSWTSGEVDTQY

size: once
J: TRBJ2-1
V: TRBV9
CDR3: ASSLDPSGEQF

size: -
J: TRBJ2-1
V: TRBV6-5
CDR3: ASGAGSTYNEQF

size: -
J: TRBJ1-4
V: TRBV6-6
CDR3: ASSTSGGQELF

size: -
J: TRBJ2-3
V: TRBV7-3
CDR3: ASSLLGQADTQY

size: -
J: TRBJ1-3
V: TRBV11-2
CDR3: ASSPGSTSGNTIY

size: -
J: TRBJ2-5
V: TRBV5-4
CDR3: ASSLTGAKETQY

size: -
J: TRBJ2-3
V: TRBV6-5
CDR3: ASSYEGGTDTQY

size: -
J: TRBJ2-1
V: TRBV5-1
CDR3: ASSRTSGAYNEQF

size: few
J: TRBJ1-1
V: TRBV7-9
CDR3: ASSFTGNTEAF

size: -
J: TRBJ1-5
V: TRBV2
CDR3: ASSGQGGSNQPQH

size: -
J: TRBJ2-3
V: TRBV14
CDR3: ASSQRTGGNTDTQY

size: -
J: TRBJ2-5
V: TRBV4-1
CDR3: ASSQAPGGQETQY

size: -
J: TRBJ1-2
V: TRBV11-2
CDR3: ASSLNRAGYGYT

size: -
J: TRBJ2-7
V: TRBV15
CDR3: ATSREGASNYEQY

size: -
J: TRBJ2-7
V: TRBV7-6
CDR3: ASSLDSDEQY

size: -
J: TRBJ2-1
V: TRBV6-4
CDR3: ASSEAGSYNEQF